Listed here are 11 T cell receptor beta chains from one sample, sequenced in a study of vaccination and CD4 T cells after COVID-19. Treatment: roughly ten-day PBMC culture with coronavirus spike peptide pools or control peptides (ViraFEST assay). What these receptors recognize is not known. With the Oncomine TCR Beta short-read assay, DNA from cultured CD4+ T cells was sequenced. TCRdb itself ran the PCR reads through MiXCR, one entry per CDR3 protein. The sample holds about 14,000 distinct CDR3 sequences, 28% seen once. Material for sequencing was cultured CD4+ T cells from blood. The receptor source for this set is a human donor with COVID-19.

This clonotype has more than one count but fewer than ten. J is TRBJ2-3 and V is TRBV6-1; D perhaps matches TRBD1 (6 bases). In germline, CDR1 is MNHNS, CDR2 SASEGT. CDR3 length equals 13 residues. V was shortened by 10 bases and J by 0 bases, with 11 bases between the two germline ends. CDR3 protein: CATRQESTDTQYF. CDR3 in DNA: TGTGCCACCCGACAGGAGAGCACAGATACGCAGTATTTT.

The CDR3 reads CASSDLTSGATGELFF. CDR3 sequence (DNA): TGTGCCAGCAGTGATTTAACTAGCGGAGCCACCGGGGAGCTGTTTTTT. J is TRBJ2-2 and V is TRBV2; 8 nucleotides agree with TRBD2. Trimming at V came to 3 bases and at J to 4 bases, leaving 7 bases not matched to a gene. In germline, CDR1 is SNHLY, CDR2 FYNNEI. The CDR3 totals 16 residues.

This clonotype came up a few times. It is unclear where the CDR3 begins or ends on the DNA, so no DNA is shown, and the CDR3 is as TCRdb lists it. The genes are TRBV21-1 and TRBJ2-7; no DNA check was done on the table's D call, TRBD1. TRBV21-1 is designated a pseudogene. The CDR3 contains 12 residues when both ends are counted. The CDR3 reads CASSTSGQESFF.

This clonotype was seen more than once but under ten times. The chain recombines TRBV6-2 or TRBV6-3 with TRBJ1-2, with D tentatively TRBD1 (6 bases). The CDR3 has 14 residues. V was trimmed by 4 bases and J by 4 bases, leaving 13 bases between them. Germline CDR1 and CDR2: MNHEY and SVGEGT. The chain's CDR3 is CASSSKGHSYGYTF. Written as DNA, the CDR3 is TGTGCCAGCAGTTCGAAGGGACATTCCTATGGCTACACCTTC.

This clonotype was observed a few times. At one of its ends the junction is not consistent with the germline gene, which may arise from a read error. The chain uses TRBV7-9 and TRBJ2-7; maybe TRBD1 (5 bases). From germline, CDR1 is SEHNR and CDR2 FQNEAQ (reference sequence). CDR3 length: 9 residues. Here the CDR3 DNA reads TGTGCCGGCGACAGTCCATGGGACTTC. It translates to CAGDSPWDF.

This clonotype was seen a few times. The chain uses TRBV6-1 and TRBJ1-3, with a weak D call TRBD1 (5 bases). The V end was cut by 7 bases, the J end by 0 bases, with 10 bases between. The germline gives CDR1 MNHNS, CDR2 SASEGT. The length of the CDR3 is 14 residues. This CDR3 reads CASTDIHSGNTIYF. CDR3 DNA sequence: TGTGCCAGCACGGACATTCACTCTGGAAACACCATATATTTT.

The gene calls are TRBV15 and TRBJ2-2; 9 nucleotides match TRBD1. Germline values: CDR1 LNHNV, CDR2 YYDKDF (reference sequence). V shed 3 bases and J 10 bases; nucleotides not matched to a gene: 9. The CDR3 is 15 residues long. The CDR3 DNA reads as TGTGCCACCAGCAGGGGACAGGGACAGATACAGGAGCTGTTTTTT. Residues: CATSRGQGQIQELFF.

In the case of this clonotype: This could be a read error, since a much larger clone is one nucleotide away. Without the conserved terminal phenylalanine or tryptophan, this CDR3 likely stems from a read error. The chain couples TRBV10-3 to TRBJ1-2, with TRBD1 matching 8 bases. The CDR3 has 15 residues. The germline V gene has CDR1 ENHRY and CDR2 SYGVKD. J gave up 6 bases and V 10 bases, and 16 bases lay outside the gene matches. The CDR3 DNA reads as TGTGCCACCCAACGATCCAGACAGGGGCCTCATGGCTACACCCTC. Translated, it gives CATQRSRQGPHGYTL.

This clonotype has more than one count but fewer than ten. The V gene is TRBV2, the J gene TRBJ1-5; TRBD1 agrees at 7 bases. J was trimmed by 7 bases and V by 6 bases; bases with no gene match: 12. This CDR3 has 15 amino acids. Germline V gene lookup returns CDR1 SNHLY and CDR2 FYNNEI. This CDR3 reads CASRQGTAKSQPQHF. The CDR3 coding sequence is TGTGCCAGCAGACAGGGGACAGCAAAAAGCCAGCCCCAGCATTTT. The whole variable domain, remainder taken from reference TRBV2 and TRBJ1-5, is EPEVTQTPSHQVTQMGQEVILRCVPISNHLYFYWYRQILGQKVEFLVSFYNNEISEKSEIFDDQFSVERPDGSNFTLKIRSTKLEDSAMYFCASRQGTAKSQPQHFGDGTRLSIL.

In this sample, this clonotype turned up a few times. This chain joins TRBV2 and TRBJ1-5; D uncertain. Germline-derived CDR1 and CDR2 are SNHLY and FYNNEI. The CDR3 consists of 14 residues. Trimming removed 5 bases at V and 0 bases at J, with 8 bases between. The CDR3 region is CASSLGNSNQPQHF. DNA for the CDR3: TGTGCCAGCAGTCTGGGTAATAGCAATCAGCCCCAGCATTTT.

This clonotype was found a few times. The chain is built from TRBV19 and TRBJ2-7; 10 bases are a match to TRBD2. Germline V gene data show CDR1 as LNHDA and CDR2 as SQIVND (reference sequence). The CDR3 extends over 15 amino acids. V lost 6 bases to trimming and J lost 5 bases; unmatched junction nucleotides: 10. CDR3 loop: CASRFSGGIFDEQYF. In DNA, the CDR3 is TGTGCCAGTAGATTTAGCGGGGGGATTTTCGACGAGCAGTACTTC.